This section outlines one T cell receptor beta chain sequence together with its context. TCRdb's copy holds only in-frame clones and misses some; the assay was immunoSEQ multiplex PCR. In the table there are roughly 150,000 clones, 88% of which are singletons. This record belongs to a study of control samples from healthy donors and cancer patients. CDR3 length: 13 residues. V was trimmed by 2 bases and J by 5 bases, leaving 8 bases between them. Germline CDR1 and CDR2: MGHRA and YSYEKL. The sequence was collected from a man between 18 and 29 years old in good health. The chain combines TRBV4-1 with TRBJ2-3; TRBD2 is a possible D gene (5 bases). The sample was blood. CDR3 nucleotide sequence: TGCGCCAGCAGCCAAAATCGGGAAGATACGCAGTATTTT. As protein: CASSQNREDTQYF.